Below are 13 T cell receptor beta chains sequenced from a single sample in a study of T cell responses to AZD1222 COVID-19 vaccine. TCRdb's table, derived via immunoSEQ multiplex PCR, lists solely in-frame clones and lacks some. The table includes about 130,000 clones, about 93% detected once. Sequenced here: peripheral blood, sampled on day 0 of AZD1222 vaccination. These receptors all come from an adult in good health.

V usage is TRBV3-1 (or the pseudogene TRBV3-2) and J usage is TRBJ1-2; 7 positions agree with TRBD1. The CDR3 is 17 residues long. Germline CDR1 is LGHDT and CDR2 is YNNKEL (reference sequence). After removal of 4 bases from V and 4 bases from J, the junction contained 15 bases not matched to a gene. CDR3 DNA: TGTGCCAGCAGCCCACGTGGGACAGCGCAACTCCTCTATGGCTACACCTTC. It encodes CASSPRGTAQLLYGYTF.

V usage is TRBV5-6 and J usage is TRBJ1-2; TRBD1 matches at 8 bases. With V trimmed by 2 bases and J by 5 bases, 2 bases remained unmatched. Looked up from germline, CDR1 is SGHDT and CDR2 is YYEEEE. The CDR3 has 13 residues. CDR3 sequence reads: CASSLQGGYGYTF. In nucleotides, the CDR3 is TGTGCCAGCAGCTTACAGGGGGGGTATGGCTACACCTTC.

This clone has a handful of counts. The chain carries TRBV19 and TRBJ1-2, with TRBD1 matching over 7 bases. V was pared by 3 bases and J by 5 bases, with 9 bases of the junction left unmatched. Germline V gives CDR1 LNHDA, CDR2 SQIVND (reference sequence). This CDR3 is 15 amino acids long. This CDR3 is CASSIPGQGEYGYTF. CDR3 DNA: TGTGCCAGTAGTATCCCCGGCCAGGGGGAATATGGCTACACCTTC.

The CDR3 loop is CASSPKAGWDNSPLHF. The DNA for the CDR3 is TGTGCCAGCTCTCCAAAAGCGGGGTGGGACAATTCACCCCTCCACTTT. The chain carries TRBV18 and TRBJ1-6; D is perhaps TRBD1 (5 bases). V lost 6 bases and J 7 bases, leaving 19 bases between the germline ends. The CDR3 totals 16 residues. The germline V gene encodes CDR1 KGHSH and CDR2 LQKENI.

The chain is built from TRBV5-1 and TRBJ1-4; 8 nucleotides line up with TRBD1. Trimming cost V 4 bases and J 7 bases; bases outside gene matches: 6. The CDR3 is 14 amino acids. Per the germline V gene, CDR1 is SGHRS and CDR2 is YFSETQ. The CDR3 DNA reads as TGCGCCAGCAGCCCTTATGGACAGGGTGAAAAACTGTTTTTT. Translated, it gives CASSPYGQGEKLFF.

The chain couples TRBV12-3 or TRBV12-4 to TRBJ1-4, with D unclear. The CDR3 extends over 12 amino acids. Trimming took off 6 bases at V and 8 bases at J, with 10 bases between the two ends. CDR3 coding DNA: TGTGCCAGCAGCCAGAGATTGGAAAAACTGTTTTTT. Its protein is CASSQRLEKLFF.

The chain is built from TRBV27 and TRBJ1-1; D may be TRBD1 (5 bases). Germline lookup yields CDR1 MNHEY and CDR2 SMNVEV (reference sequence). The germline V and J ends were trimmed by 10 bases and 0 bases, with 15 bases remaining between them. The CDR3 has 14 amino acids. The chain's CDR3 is CATQEDSLNTEAFF. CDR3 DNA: TGTGCCACCCAGGAAGACAGCCTGAACACTGAAGCTTTCTTT.

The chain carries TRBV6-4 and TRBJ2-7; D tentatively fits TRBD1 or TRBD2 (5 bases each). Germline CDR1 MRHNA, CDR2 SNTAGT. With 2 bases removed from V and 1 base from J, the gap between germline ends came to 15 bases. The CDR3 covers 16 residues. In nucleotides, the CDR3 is TGTGCCAGCAGTGACGGGGGTAGCGACAGATCCTACGAGCAGTACTTC. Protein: CASSDGGSDRSYEQYF.

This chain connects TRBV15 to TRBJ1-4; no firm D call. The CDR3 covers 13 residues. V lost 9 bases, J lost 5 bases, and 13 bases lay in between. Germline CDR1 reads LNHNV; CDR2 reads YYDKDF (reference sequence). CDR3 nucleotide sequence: TGTGCCACTCGAGGCCCGGGGAATGAAAAACTGTTTTTT. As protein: CATRGPGNEKLFF.

The CDR3 DNA reads TGTGCCAGCAGCTTGGGGGCCGTGGTACAGGAGCAGTACTTC. Its translation is CASSLGAVVQEQYF. J is TRBJ2-7 and V is TRBV5-5; D uncertain. The germline CDR1 and CDR2 sequences are SGHKS and YYEKEE (reference sequence). The CDR3 has 14 amino acids. The germline V and J ends were trimmed by 0 bases and 7 bases, with 14 bases remaining between them.

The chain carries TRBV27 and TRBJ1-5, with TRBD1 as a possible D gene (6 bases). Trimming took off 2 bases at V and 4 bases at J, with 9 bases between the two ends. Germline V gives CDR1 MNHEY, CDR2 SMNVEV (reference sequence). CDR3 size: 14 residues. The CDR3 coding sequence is TGTGCCAGCAGTTTAGTCCAGGGGAATCAGCCCCAGCATTTT. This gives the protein CASSLVQGNQPQHF.

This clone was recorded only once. The DNA of the CDR3 is TGTGCCAGCTCACCCCAGGACGGGGACAATCAGCCCCAGCATTTT. It specifies CASSPQDGDNQPQHF. The chain has TRBV18 and TRBJ1-5; D not certain. The CDR3 loop spans 15 amino acids. Trimming left V 3 bases short and J 3 bases short, with 12 bases between. CDR1 KGHSH and CDR2 LQKENI come from the germline V gene.

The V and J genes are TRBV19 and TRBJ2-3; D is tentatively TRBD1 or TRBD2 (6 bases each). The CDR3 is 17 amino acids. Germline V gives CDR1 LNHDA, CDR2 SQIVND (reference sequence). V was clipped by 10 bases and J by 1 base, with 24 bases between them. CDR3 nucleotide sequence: TGTGCCACCAGAGGGGGGCGGGGCCTTGGTGGCACAGATACGCAGTATTTT. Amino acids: CATRGGRGLGGTDTQYF.